The rows below give T cell receptor beta chains drawn from one sample of a study of blood T cells in healthy people across ages. MiXCR was run by TCRdb on the 5' RACE reads, yielding one entry per CDR3 protein. Among roughly 1.5 million distinct CDR3 sequences, 35% to 45% were seen once, and the ten largest hold roughly 3.7%. Sequencing was done on a sample of blood. The receptors were sampled from a woman between 18 and 29 years old in good health. CDR3s include the opening cysteine and the closing phenylalanine or tryptophan. D genes are given only for firm matches. Clone size is given for some rows only: seen once, a few or many times, or a class if the clone is expanded.

>TRBJ1-4|TRBV7-8|.|many
CASSLEGGATNEKLFF
TGTGCCAGCAGCTTAGAAGGGGGTGCAACTAATGAAAAACTGTTTTTT
>TRBJ1-1|TRBV5-1|.|.
CASSLASWTAEAFF
TGCGCCAGCAGCTTGGCCAGTTGGACAGCTGAAGCTTTCTTT
>TRBJ1-4|TRBV4-1|.|.
CASSYPRRGTAKLFF
TGCGCCAGCAGCTACCCCCGACGGGGGACGGCAAAACTGTTTTTT
>TRBJ2-3|TRBV5-1|TRBD2|few
CASSGGRIADTQYF
TGCGCCAGCTCGGGGGGAAGGATCGCAGATACGCAGTATTTT
>TRBJ1-2|TRBV13|.|few
CASSLKGRSYYGYTF
TGTGCCAGCAGCCTGAAGGGACGGTCTTACTATGGCTACACCTTC
>TRBJ2-1|TRBV11-2|.|few
CASSWGPSVQFF
TGTGCCAGCAGCTGGGGCCCCTCGGTGCAGTTCTTC
>TRBJ2-7|TRBV25-1|TRBD1|.
CASSEWTGAEQYF
TGTGCCAGCAGTGAATGGACAGGGGCAGAGCAGTACTTC
>TRBJ2-4|TRBV20-1|TRBD2|.
CSAVLPGGDIQYF
TGCAGTGCTGTTCTTCCCGGGGGGGACATTCAGTACTTC
>TRBJ2-7|TRBV4-1|.|.
CASGQGPSHYEQYF
TGCGCCAGCGGCCAAGGGCCAAGTCACTACGAGCAGTACTTC
>TRBJ1-1|TRBV20-1|.|.
CSARGPHSTEAFF
TGCAGTGCTAGAGGGCCCCATTCCACTGAAGCTTTCTTT
>TRBJ2-1|TRBV10-1|.|.
CASSQGRVTNEQFF
TGCGCCAGCAGCCAGGGGCGGGTTACCAATGAGCAGTTCTTC
>TRBJ2-4|TRBV4-1|.|.
CASSQEAGTLAKNIQYF
TGCGCCAGCAGCCAAGAGGCGGGGACTCTAGCCAAAAACATTCAGTACTTC
>TRBJ2-1|TRBV7-9|.|.
CASSLAWESEQFF
TGTGCCAGCAGCTTAGCGTGGGAGAGTGAGCAGTTCTTC
>TRBJ2-5|TRBV7-2|.|.
CASSAYREETQYF
TGTGCCAGCAGCGCCTACAGGGAGGAGACCCAGTACTTC
>TRBJ1-6|TRBV6-2/TRBV6-3|TRBD1|few
CASRDRGNDSPLHF
TGTGCCAGCAGGGACAGGGGTAATGATTCACCCCTCCACTTT
>TRBJ2-1|TRBV6-1|TRBD2|.
CASTVLAEGNEQFF
TGTGCCAGCACAGTACTAGCGGAGGGGAATGAGCAGTTCTTC
>TRBJ1-5|TRBV24-1|.|.
CATSEITSYSNQPQHF
TGTGCCACCAGTGAGATTACTTCGTATAGCAATCAGCCCCAGCATTTT
>TRBJ2-6|TRBV6-5|.|few
CASSYRPQGGSGANVLTF
TGTGCCAGCAGTTACCGGCCGCAGGGAGGATCTGGGGCCAACGTCCTGACTTTC
>TRBJ2-7|TRBV21-1|.|.
CASLGLLAYEQYF
TGTGCCAGCCTGGGACTTCTCGCCTACGAGCAGTACTTC
>TRBJ1-5|TRBV30|.|.
CAWRSGLNQPQHF
TGTGCCTGGAGATCTGGGCTCAATCAGCCCCAGCATTTT
>TRBJ2-1|TRBV4-3|.|.
CASSQALLGSWEEQFF
TGCGCCAGCAGCCAAGCGCTCCTAGGCTCGTGGGAGGAGCAGTTCTTC
>TRBJ2-1|TRBV20-1|TRBD2|.
CSADIGGYNEQFF
TGCAGTGCTGATATCGGGGGGTACAATGAGCAGTTCTTC
>TRBJ2-5|TRBV29-1|.|.
CSAKGPGRETQYF
TGCAGCGCTAAAGGCCCCGGCCGAGAGACCCAGTACTTC
>TRBJ1-1|TRBV20-1|TRBD1|.
CSALLGRTGNTEAFF
TGCAGTGCTCTACTGGGTAGGACAGGGAACACTGAAGCTTTCTTT
>TRBJ2-7|TRBV12-3/TRBV12-4|TRBD2|.
CASSPRLAGVRGYEQYF
TGTGCCAGCAGTCCTCGACTAGCGGGGGTTAGAGGGTACGAGCAGTACTTC
>TRBJ2-1|TRBV4-3|TRBD2|.
CASSPGVSGGHNEQFF
TGCGCCAGCAGCCCGGGGGTAAGCGGGGGGCACAATGAGCAGTTCTTC
>TRBJ2-7|TRBV7-2|.|.
CARVGPIQVEQYF
TGTGCCAGAGTCGGACCGATCCAAGTCGAGCAGTACTTC
>TRBJ2-7|TRBV6-5|TRBD1|.
CASGDGTGGFYEQYF
TGTGCCAGCGGCGACGGGACAGGGGGTTTCTACGAGCAGTACTTC
>TRBJ1-2|TRBV4-1|TRBD1|few
CASSQPLAIGQGRNYGYTF
TGCGCCAGCAGCCAACCCTTGGCAATAGGACAGGGGAGAAACTATGGCTACACCTTC
>TRBJ2-7|TRBV6-5|.|few
CASSPLRLMTYEQYF
TGTGCCAGCAGTCCCCTCAGATTAATGACCTACGAGCAGTACTTC
>TRBJ2-5|TRBV7-2|TRBD2|few
CASSLSGSGSRETQYF
TGTGCCAGCAGCTTGTCTGGTAGCGGGAGCCGGGAGACCCAGTACTTC
>TRBJ2-1|TRBV4-3|TRBD1|.
CASSHALTGFEQFF
TGCGCCAGCAGCCACGCCCTGACAGGGTTTGAGCAGTTCTTC
>TRBJ1-2|TRBV12-3/TRBV12-4|.|.
CASSDRNQYGYTF
TGTGCCAGCAGCGACAGGAACCAATATGGCTACACCTTC
>TRBJ1-2|TRBV6-1|.|.
CASSEGAEYYGYTF
TGTGCCAGCAGTGAAGGGGCGGAGTACTATGGCTACACCTTC
>TRBJ1-6|TRBV20-1|.|few
CSADPHFRSYNSPLHF
TGCAGTGCAGACCCTCACTTTCGCTCCTATAATTCACCCCTCCACTTT
>TRBJ1-6|TRBV12-3/TRBV12-4|TRBD1|.
CASSPGGQNYSPLHF
TGTGCCAGCAGTCCGGGGGGACAGAACTATTCACCCCTCCACTTT
>TRBJ2-1|TRBV20-1|.|.
CSARDQFSSEGSYNEQFF
TGCAGTGCTAGAGATCAATTTAGTTCGGAGGGATCCTACAATGAGCAGTTCTTC
>TRBJ2-5|TRBV20-1|.|.
CSARMDLQETQYF
TGCAGTGCTAGGATGGACCTCCAAGAGACCCAGTACTTC
>TRBJ1-1|TRBV12-3/TRBV12-4|.|few
CASSPQGSHIEAFF
TGTGCCAGCAGCCCACAGGGTAGCCATATTGAAGCTTTCTTT
>TRBJ2-7|TRBV27|.|.
CASSFYRNYEQYF
TGTGCCAGCAGTTTCTACCGGAATTACGAGCAGTACTTC
>TRBJ2-1|TRBV12-3/TRBV12-4|TRBD2|many
CASRFAISGGEVNEQFF
TGTGCCAGCAGATTTGCGATTAGCGGGGGGGAGGTCAATGAGCAGTTCTTC
>TRBJ2-3|TRBV10-2|.|.
CASTPGSNTDTQYF
TGCGCCAGCACCCCGGGCAGCAACACAGATACGCAGTATTTT
>TRBJ2-3|TRBV7-3|TRBD1|few
CASSLTGQRADTQYF
TGTGCCAGCAGCTTAACGGGACAGAGGGCAGATACGCAGTATTTT
>TRBJ2-1|TRBV7-9|.|.
CASSPTRIGPSYNEQFF
TGTGCCAGCAGCCCAACGCGTATCGGCCCCTCCTACAATGAGCAGTTCTTC
>TRBJ1-2|TRBV7-2|.|many
CASSLVRGGYTF
TGTGCCAGCAGCTTAGTTAGGGGCGGCTACACCTTC
>TRBJ2-5|TRBV12-3/TRBV12-4|TRBD2|.
CASSPWRAGGEADEQYF
TGTGCCAGCAGTCCTTGGAGAGCGGGAGGTGAGGCAGATGAGCAGTACTTC
>TRBJ2-4|TRBV20-1|.|.
CSASSPEQYF
TGCAGTGCTAGTTCCCCGGAGCAGTACTTC
>TRBJ2-3|TRBV29-1|TRBD1|many
CSVEPTGDSTDTQYF
TGCAGCGTTGAACCGACAGGGGATAGCACAGATACGCAGTATTTT